The 3 T cell receptor beta chains below all came from one sample that was sequenced in a study of metastatic and nonmetastatic thyroid tumors. The entire patient cohort was treatment-naive prior to thyroid surgery. TCRdb re-clonotyped the PCR reads through MiXCR. The sample contains roughly 35,000 clones, less than 40% of which appear only once. Input material: tumor tissue. The receptors were sampled from a female donor with papillary thyroid cancer or a benign thyroid nodule (not recorded which). Some clones in this sample may be carry-over from other donors' samples.

This chain joins TRBV12-3 or TRBV12-4 and TRBJ1-5, with TRBD1 matching 8 bases. V dropped 5 bases and J dropped 7; count of bases not matched to a gene: 7. This CDR3 contains 14 residues. CDR3 nucleotide sequence: TGTGCCAGCAGTCCGGACAGGGATGACCAGCCCCAGCATTTT. It yields the protein CASSPDRDDQPQHF.

The chain carries TRBV6-1 and TRBJ1-2; D is ambiguous. The length of the CDR3 is 12 residues. From germline, CDR1 is MNHNS and CDR2 SASEGT. Trimming cost V 6 bases and J 2 bases, with 7 bases left between them. CDR3 nucleotides: TGTGCCAGCAGCGGACGCAACTATGGCTACACCTTC. Its protein product is CASSGRNYGYTF.

This chain links TRBV6-2 or TRBV6-3 with TRBJ2-2; unclear D gene. In germline, CDR1 is MNHEY, CDR2 SVGEGT. Trimming took off 8 bases at V and 4 bases at J, with 8 bases between the two ends. This CDR3 region has 12 residues. For the CDR3, the DNA is TGTGCCAGCTCATGGCCCACCGGGGAGCTGTTTTTT. Translated, it gives CASSWPTGELFF.